This T cell receptor beta chain derives from a study of blood T cell repertoires in COVID-19. Across the whole study: Sites across the United States, Italy and Spain contributed samples from acute and convalescent COVID-19. Nucleic acid was either cDNA or gDNA, and it came from T cells, B-cell-depleted T cells, or PBMCs.

Repertoires were generated with immunoSEQ multiplex PCR, while TCRdb's copy carries only in-frame clones and drops some. Seen here are some 47,000 clones, roughly 87% observed once, and the top ten hold 23%. The CDR3 has 12 residues. Germline CDR1 reads MDHEN; CDR2 reads SYDVKM. V lost 5 bases and J lost 8, with 10 bases in between. The source material was peripheral blood. V gene TRBV28 combines with J gene TRBJ1-5, with D uncertain. This clonotype originated in a woman aged 80 or older in a cohort sampled during active or convalescent COVID-19. CDR3 DNA sequence: TGTGCCAGCAGTATCGAGGCAAAGCCCCAGCATTTT. Translation: CASSIEAKPQHF.